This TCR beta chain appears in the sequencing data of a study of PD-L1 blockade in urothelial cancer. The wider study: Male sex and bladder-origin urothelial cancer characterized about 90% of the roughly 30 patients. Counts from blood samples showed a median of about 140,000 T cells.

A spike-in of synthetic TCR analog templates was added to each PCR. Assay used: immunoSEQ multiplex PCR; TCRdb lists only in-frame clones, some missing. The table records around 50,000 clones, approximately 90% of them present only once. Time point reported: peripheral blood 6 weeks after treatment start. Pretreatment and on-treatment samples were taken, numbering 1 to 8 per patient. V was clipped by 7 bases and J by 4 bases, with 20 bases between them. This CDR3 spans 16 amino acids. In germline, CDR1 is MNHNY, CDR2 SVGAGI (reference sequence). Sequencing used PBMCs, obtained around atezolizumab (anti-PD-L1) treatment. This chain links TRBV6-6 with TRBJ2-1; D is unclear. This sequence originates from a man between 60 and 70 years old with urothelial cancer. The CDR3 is CASTTAADPPYNEQFF. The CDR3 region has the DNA TGTGCCAGCACCACGGCTGCGGATCCCCCTTACAATGAGCAGTTCTTC.